The clone carrying this T cell receptor (beta chain) was counted only a few times. This sample was taken from a study of T-cell reconstitution after alpha-beta-depleted transplantation in children. Unique molecular identifiers were incorporated when the TCRbeta library was constructed. TCRdb reanalysed the PCR reads using MiXCR and keeps one entry per CDR3 protein. The sample yields 500,000 to 750,000 distinct CDR3 sequences, roughly a quarter seen once. V lost 1 base and J lost 3, with 9 bases in between. The CDR3 has 14 residues. The germline CDR1 and CDR2 sequences are MGHRA and YSYEKL. The source material was PBMCs, sampled before TCRalphabeta/CD19-depleted stem cell transplant. This TCR derives from a boy in the first two years of life with Wiskott-Aldrich syndrome, due to receive a stem cell transplant. The chain uses TRBV4-1 and TRBJ1-1; D remains ambiguous. The DNA of the CDR3 is TGCGCCAGCAGCCAAGGCTGGAGCTACACTGAAGCTTTCTTT. It encodes CASSQGWSYTEAFF.